This TCR beta chain was captured in a study of cytomegalovirus exposure and HLA in healthy donors. General study findings and limits: In a later analysis, TCR beta V- and J-gene trimming was associated with a missense DCLRE1C variant. Usually a TCR sequence was rare, but some public TCRs were found in many donors. The presence/absence work took it that sequencing depth was about the same across donors. A later analysis showed TCR association rates differing by HLA locus, peaking at DRB1 and lowest at HLA-C.

Trimming removed 3 bases from V and 5 bases from J; junction bases left unmatched: 7. CDR3 length: 15 amino acids. Germline V gene sequence: CDR1 SEHNR, CDR2 FQNEAQ (reference sequence). The PCR ran on 60 Vbeta and 13 Jbeta primers. This table comes from immunoSEQ multiplex PCR, and its TCRdb copy is limited to in-frame clones, with some not included. The table includes approximately 190,000 clones, approximately 84% detected once. Concerning this clone itself: Antigen unknown.

Sequenced sample: PBMCs. This receptor was identified in a woman aged 45-65 years in good health and CMV-seropositive. The genes are TRBV7-9 and TRBJ2-7; 10 positions agree with TRBD1. DNA for the CDR3: TGTGCCAGCAGCTTCTCCGACAGGGGGCTGAACGAGCAGTACTTC. Translating it yields CASSFSDRGLNEQYF.